The 17 T cell receptor beta chains below come from one sample, sequenced in a study of blood T cell repertoires in COVID-19 (dated by TCRdb to 2020 to 2021). Libraries were built with the immunoSEQ multiplex PCR assay. As stored in TCRdb, this immuneACCESS dataset retains in-frame rearrangements with V and J assigned. A fraction of the clones does not appear; measured against another copy, unresolved V genes explain less than half of the discrepancy, and the remainder lacks a known reason. In this sample the table shows roughly 250,000 clones, 70% to 90% of which occur a single time. Of the sample, approximately 0.94% is held by the ten largest clones. Sequencing was carried out using peripheral blood. The receptors were sampled from a human donor with COVID-19, enrolled during active disease. The donor label of this sample is uncertain.

This clone appeared a few times. The genes are TRBV6-1 and TRBJ2-2; tentatively, D is TRBD1 (5 bases). This CDR3 comprises 15 residues. Germline-derived CDR1 and CDR2 are MNHNS and SASEGT. Trimming took off 2 bases at V and 0 bases at J, with 7 bases between the two ends. This CDR3 is CASSETTANTGELFF. CDR3 in DNA: TGTGCCAGCAGTGAAACGACAGCGAACACCGGGGAGCTGTTTTTT.

The genes are TRBV10-3 and TRBJ2-1, with 10 bases that match TRBD2. This CDR3 is 16 amino acids long. CDR1 is ENHRY and CDR2 is SYGVKD in the germline V gene. With V trimmed by 2 bases and J by 7 bases, 8 bases remained unmatched. Here the CDR3 DNA reads TGTGCCATCAGTGAGGGGAGCGGGAGGGCCATAAATGAGCAGTTCTTC. Protein product: CAISEGSGRAINEQFF.

V and J are TRBV6-1 and TRBJ2-1, with 7 bases identical to TRBD2. V was clipped by 5 bases and J by 4 bases; unmatched bases: 5. Looked up from germline, CDR1 is MNHNS and CDR2 is SASEGT. The CDR3 length is 14 residues. CDR3 loop: CASSYDGRYNEQFF. CDR3 DNA: TGTGCCAGCAGTTATGACGGGAGGTACAATGAGCAGTTCTTC.

V gene TRBV7-9 combines with J gene TRBJ2-3, with TRBD2 matching over 11 bases. CDR3 length equals 17 residues. Germline V gene sequence: CDR1 SEHNR, CDR2 FQNEAQ (reference sequence). V shed 1 base and J 4 bases; nucleotides not matched to a gene: 7. In DNA form, the CDR3 reads TGTGCCAGCAGCTTAGATTTCAGACTAGCGGGATCAGATACGCAGTATTTT. Translation: CASSLDFRLAGSDTQYF.

The rearrangement uses TRBV3-1 (or the pseudogene TRBV3-2) and TRBJ2-1; TRBD2 aligns across 7 bases. The length of the CDR3 is 15 residues. From germline, CDR1 is LGHDT and CDR2 YNNKEL (reference sequence). V was clipped by 2 bases and J by 5 bases; unmatched bases: 6. The CDR3 DNA follows: TGTGCCAGCAGCCAATTTGCGGGAGATCACAATGAGCAGTTCTTC. The encoded protein is CASSQFAGDHNEQFF.

The V call is TRBV7-3, the J call TRBJ1-1, with unresolved D. V was shortened by 1 base and J by 0 bases, with 12 bases between the two germline ends. Germline CDR1 is SGHTA and CDR2 is FQGTGA. The CDR3 has 16 residues. The CDR3 spells CASSLNGPPLNTEAFF. The CDR3 DNA follows: TGTGCCAGCAGCTTAAATGGGCCTCCTCTGAACACTGAAGCTTTCTTT.

This chain joins TRBV30 and TRBJ2-7; tentative D call: TRBD1 (5 bases). CDR3 size: 13 residues. Germline lookup yields CDR1 GTSNPN and CDR2 SVGIG (reference sequence). The V and J ends lost 2 bases and 4 bases respectively, with 12 bases between them. CDR3 region: CAWSPETVYEQYF. In nucleotides, the CDR3 is TGTGCCTGGAGTCCAGAGACAGTTTACGAGCAGTACTTC.

This clone has just a few counts. The chain couples TRBV6-5 to TRBJ1-6; D is unresolved. V gave up 6 bases and J gave up 6 bases, with 6 bases separating them. This CDR3 region has 12 residues. Germline CDR1 reads MNHEY; CDR2 reads SVGAGI. Here the CDR3 DNA reads TGTGCCAGCAGGGCGGTTAATTCACCCCTCCACTTT. It specifies CASRAVNSPLHF.

The chain links TRBV19 to TRBJ2-1, with no clear D. V gave up 1 base and J gave up 4 bases, with 8 bases separating them. CDR1 is LNHDA and CDR2 is SQIVND in the germline V gene (reference sequence). CDR3 length: 14 residues. CDR3 in amino acids: CASSIVIGYNEQFF. Here the CDR3 DNA reads TGTGCCAGTAGTATAGTAATCGGGTACAATGAGCAGTTCTTC.

Of note for this clone: Other DNA variants within this sample encode the same CDR3. The chain recombines TRBV18 with TRBJ2-2; D gene ambiguous. CDR1 is KGHSH, CDR2 LQKENI, per germline. V was shortened by 3 bases and J by 1 base, with 6 bases between the two germline ends. The CDR3 runs 14 residues. As DNA, the CDR3 is TGTGCCAGCTCACCTGGCCGGAACACCGGGGAGCTGTTTTTT. This sequence encodes CASSPGRNTGELFF. Together with reference TRBV18 and TRBJ2-2, the CDR3 gives the full variable domain: NAGVMQNPRHLVRRRGQEARLRCSPMKGHSHVYWYRQLPEEGLKFMVYLQKENIIDESGMPKERFSAEFPKEGPSILRIQQVVRGDSAAYFCASSPGRNTGELFFGEGSRLTVL.

The chain couples TRBV7-8 to TRBJ2-7, with TRBD2 matching over 10 bases. The germline V gene encodes CDR1 SGHVS and CDR2 FQNEAQ. The V gene end was trimmed by 4 bases and the J gene end by 7 bases; junction bases not matched to a gene: 7. The CDR3 totals 14 residues. CDR3 DNA: TGTGCCAGCAGCTACATTCTAGCGGGAGTAGAGCAGTACTTC. This translates into CASSYILAGVEQYF.

The sample holds one count of this clone. This sequence joins TRBV27 and TRBJ2-1; 8 positions agree with TRBD2. Germline-derived CDR1 and CDR2 are MNHEY and SMNVEV (reference sequence). The ends lost 6 bases at V and 1 base at J; junction bases unmatched: 5. The CDR3 is 15 amino acids. CDR3: CASRPGLGSYNEQFF. CDR3 sequence (DNA): TGTGCCAGCAGGCCGGGACTAGGATCCTACAATGAGCAGTTCTTC.

This chain joins TRBV27 and TRBJ2-5, with D perhaps matching TRBD1 (5 bases). The V end was cut by 5 bases, the J end by 1 base, with 17 bases between. CDR1 MNHEY and CDR2 SMNVEV come from the germline V gene (reference sequence). The CDR3 runs 16 residues. The CDR3 here is CASSSYADSIQETQYF. CDR3 nucleotide sequence: TGTGCCAGCAGTAGCTACGCCGACAGCATCCAAGAGACCCAGTACTTC.

A word on this clone: Other DNA sequences of this sample code for an identical CDR3. The rearrangement uses TRBV7-9 and TRBJ2-2, with 8 positions matching TRBD1. The CDR3 is 15 amino acids. V lost 6 bases and J lost 1; bases outside the gene matches: 4. Germline V gene data show CDR1 as SEHNR and CDR2 as FQNEAQ (reference sequence). CDR3 in amino acids: CASSSDRGNTGELFF. The CDR3 nucleotides are TGTGCCAGCAGTTCTGACAGGGGGAACACCGGGGAGCTGTTTTTT.

The gene calls are TRBV6-5 and TRBJ1-2; D unclear. This CDR3 is 13 amino acids long. Germline CDR1 reads MNHEY; CDR2 reads SVGAGI. V gave up 6 bases and J gave up 4 bases, with 12 bases separating them. CDR3 in DNA: TGTGCCAGCAGATTACAAGCGCCCTATGGCTACACCTTC. It codes for CASRLQAPYGYTF.

The V and J genes are TRBV6-5 and TRBJ2-3; D is possibly TRBD2 (7 bases). Deletions cut 6 bases from V and 4 bases from J, with 11 bases between. CDR1 and CDR2 from the germline V gene are MNHEY and SVGAGI. The CDR3 covers 13 residues. The CDR3 sequence: CASRRGGADTQYF. DNA for the CDR3: TGTGCCAGCAGGAGGGGGGGCGCAGATACGCAGTATTTT.

This clone was counted between two and nine times. The rearrangement joins TRBV5-1 to TRBJ2-7; a weak D match, TRBD2 (6 bases). The V and J ends lost 4 bases and 7 bases respectively, with 21 bases between them. This CDR3 comprises 15 residues. Germline values: CDR1 SGHRS, CDR2 YFSETQ. The CDR3 is CASSPTPGLISEQYF. The CDR3 DNA reads TGCGCCAGCAGCCCTACCCCGGGACTGATCTCGGAGCAGTACTTC.